This is a list of T cell receptor beta chains from one sample in a study of blood T cells in healthy people across ages. TCRdb processed the 5' RACE reads anew with MiXCR; each CDR3 protein has one entry. The table records some 1.5 million distinct CDR3 sequences, under 55% of them present only once. The sample comprised blood. The receptors shown here come from a woman between 18 and 30 years old in good health. Each CDR3 is given with its conserved first and last residue. D genes are given only for firm matches. Clone size is not always given. Where it is, it says once, few, many or a class for expanded clones.

v_call: TRBV9
d_call: TRBD1
clone_size: .
j_call: TRBJ1-3
cdr3_nt: TGTGCCAGCAGCCCCCGACAGGGAGGAGGAAACACCATATATTTT
cdr3_aa: CASSPRQGGGNTIYF

v_call: TRBV7-2
d_call: .
clone_size: once
j_call: TRBJ1-5
cdr3_nt: TGTGCCAGCAGCGCCACCGTCGGCAGGTATCAGCCCCAGCATTTT
cdr3_aa: CASSATVGRYQPQHF

v_call: TRBV6-5
d_call: TRBD2
clone_size: .
j_call: TRBJ2-3
cdr3_nt: TGTGCCAGCACCAGGACTAGCGGTTACACAGATACGCAGTATTTT
cdr3_aa: CASTRTSGYTDTQYF

v_call: TRBV7-9
d_call: .
clone_size: .
j_call: TRBJ1-6
cdr3_nt: TGTGCCAGCAGCTTAGTTCGGGGTCGGAATTCACCCCTCCACTTT
cdr3_aa: CASSLVRGRNSPLHF

v_call: TRBV28
d_call: .
clone_size: .
j_call: TRBJ2-7
cdr3_nt: TGTGCCAGCAGTTTATTGGGACCGGCGGGCTCCTACGAGCAGTACTTC
cdr3_aa: CASSLLGPAGSYEQYF

v_call: TRBV19
d_call: .
clone_size: few
j_call: TRBJ1-5
cdr3_nt: TGTGCCAGTAGTATTGTTGCAGCGCCGGGTCAGCCCCAGCATTTT
cdr3_aa: CASSIVAAPGQPQHF

v_call: TRBV7-3
d_call: TRBD2
clone_size: .
j_call: TRBJ2-1
cdr3_nt: TGTGCCAGCAGGTCAGCCGGGACTAGCGGGAGTAATGAGCAGTTCTTC
cdr3_aa: CASRSAGTSGSNEQFF

v_call: TRBV13
d_call: .
clone_size: few
j_call: TRBJ2-1
cdr3_nt: TGTGCCAGCAGCTTATGGGGGGGGGCTGAGCAGTTCTTC
cdr3_aa: CASSLWGGAEQFF

v_call: TRBV27
d_call: TRBD1
clone_size: many
j_call: TRBJ1-5
cdr3_nt: TGTGCCAGCAGGCCGGGACAGGGTATGCCGGATAGCAATCAGCCCCAGCATTTT
cdr3_aa: CASRPGQGMPDSNQPQHF

v_call: TRBV4-1
d_call: TRBD1
clone_size: .
j_call: TRBJ1-4
cdr3_nt: TGCGCCAGCAGCCAAGGACAGGGGTCAACTAATGAAAAACTGTTTTTT
cdr3_aa: CASSQGQGSTNEKLFF

v_call: TRBV6-2/TRBV6-3
d_call: .
clone_size: .
j_call: TRBJ1-1
cdr3_nt: TGTGCCAGCAGTTACTCAGTCGGGAGGACAGTGAGCACTGAAGCTTTCTTT
cdr3_aa: CASSYSVGRTVSTEAFF

v_call: TRBV7-3
d_call: TRBD2
clone_size: few
j_call: TRBJ2-1
cdr3_nt: TGTGCCAGCAGCTTTCGACTAGCGGGAATCAATGAGCAGTTCTTC
cdr3_aa: CASSFRLAGINEQFF

v_call: TRBV6-6
d_call: TRBD1
clone_size: few
j_call: TRBJ1-1
cdr3_nt: TGTGCCGGACAGGGGAGAATGAACACTGAAGCTTTCTTT
cdr3_aa: CAGQGRMNTEAFF

v_call: TRBV7-9
d_call: .
clone_size: .
j_call: TRBJ2-3
cdr3_nt: TGTGCCAGCAGGGCTTCGCCAGATACGCAGTATTTT
cdr3_aa: CASRASPDTQYF

v_call: TRBV4-3
d_call: .
clone_size: few
j_call: TRBJ2-1
cdr3_nt: TGCGCCAGCAGCCGACAAGCAGCCGTCTACAATGAGCAGTTCTTC
cdr3_aa: CASSRQAAVYNEQFF

v_call: TRBV5-5
d_call: .
clone_size: .
j_call: TRBJ1-1
cdr3_nt: TGTGCCAGCAGCCGAGATCTCCTGAGGACTGAAGCTTTCTTT
cdr3_aa: CASSRDLLRTEAFF